Listed here is a single T cell receptor beta chain. Generated by immunoSEQ multiplex PCR, the TCRdb table keeps only in-frame clones and is missing some. The table shows around 100,000 clones, with about 85% occurring only once. The data are from a study of blood T cell repertoires in COVID-19. Study background: Sample material is recorded as cDNA or gDNA derived from T cells, B-cell-depleted T cells, or PBMCs.

The CDR3 length is 16 residues. V lost 0 bases to trimming and J lost 0 bases, with 9 bases between them. Germline CDR1 reads SGHRS; CDR2 reads YFSETQ. This clonotype originated in a man aged 35 to 55 with acute or convalescent COVID-19. The specimen was peripheral blood. This rearrangement joins TRBV5-1 to TRBJ1-4; D uncertain. The CDR3 sequence: CASSLGGIATNEKLFF. The CDR3 region has the DNA TGCGCCAGCAGCTTGGGAGGGATTGCAACTAATGAAAAACTGTTTTTT. The complete variable domain, with remaining parts taken from reference TRBV5-1 and TRBJ1-4, reads KAGVTQTPRYLIKTRGQQVTLSCSPISGHRSVSWYQQTPGQGLQFLFEYFSETQRNKGNFPGRFSGRQFSNSRSEMNVSTLELGDSALYLCASSLGGIATNEKLFFGSGTQLSVL.